The 3 T cell receptor beta chains listed next were all sequenced from one sample in a study of blood T cell repertoires in COVID-19. Produced via immunoSEQ multiplex PCR; TCRdb's table is partial and in-frame only. The top ten hold 6.3% of the sample, which has some 73,000 clones, 80% to 90% seen once. The source material was peripheral blood. Every receptor here comes from a man older than 75 with COVID-19, enrolled during active disease.

This chain joins TRBV11-3 and TRBJ1-2, with TRBD1 matching 11 bases. The germline V gene has CDR1 SGHNT and CDR2 YENEEA. The CDR3 length is 13 residues. The J segment lost 6 bases and the V segment lost 5 bases, leaving 2 bases of the junction unmatched. CDR3 region: CASSRDRGNGYTF. In DNA, the CDR3 is TGTGCCAGCAGCCGGGACAGGGGGAATGGCTACACCTTC.

The chain joins TRBV7-9 to TRBJ1-6; unclear D gene. Germline CDR1 is SEHNR and CDR2 is FQNEAQ (reference sequence). The CDR3 covers 13 residues. Between the trimmed V and J ends, which lost 4 bases and 11 bases, there was a span of 12 bases. In nucleotides, the CDR3 is TGTGCCAGCAGCTCGGAGGGTGCAGCACCCCTCCACTTT. Translated, it gives CASSSEGAAPLHF.

The rearrangement links TRBV9 to TRBJ1-3; D gene ambiguous. Trimming stripped 4 bases from V and 0 bases from J, with 17 bases between. Germline lookup yields CDR1 SGDLS and CDR2 YYNGEE. This CDR3 contains 17 residues. The CDR3 coding sequence is TGTGCCAGCAGCCCCCGACACACTCTCCCCTCTGGAAACACCATATATTTT. Its protein product is CASSPRHTLPSGNTIYF.